Only one count was recorded for the clone carrying this T cell receptor (beta chain). Its antigen is unidentified. CDR3 size: 16 residues. Germline V gives CDR1 SGHTA, CDR2 FQGTGA. V lost 2 bases, J lost 7 bases, and 4 bases stayed unmatched. This specimen comes from a study of cytomegalovirus exposure and HLA in healthy donors. General study findings and limits: Listed as cytomegalovirus-associated were around 160 TCR beta chains. Per published reports, the classifier diagnosed cytomegalovirus status with high specificity and sensitivity. It has been reported that TCR beta sequences accurately predicted the HLA-A and HLA-B alleles of most subjects.

Primers for the PCR totalled 60 Vbeta and 13 Jbeta. Using immunoSEQ multiplex PCR, the repertoire was profiled, and TCRdb retains in-frame clones only, with some absent. The repertoire holds about 140,000 clones, 68% seen once, with roughly 4.7% in the top ten. V is TRBV7-3 and J is TRBJ2-3, with 15 bases that match TRBD2. Sequencing was performed on PBMCs. The sequence was collected from a man between 60 and 70 years old in good health and CMV-seronegative. Written as DNA, the CDR3 is TGTGCCAGCAGCTTAGGACTAGCGGGAGGGGAGAATACGCAGTATTTT. Protein sequence: CASSLGLAGGENTQYF.